The source of this T cell receptor beta chain is a study of blood T cells in healthy people across ages. For the second PCR, which ran for roughly 7 to 11 cycles, a sample-barcoded 5' primer and a J-beta primer mix were used. TCRdb re-derived calls from the 5' RACE reads in MiXCR, one entry per CDR3 protein. Found here are under 2 million distinct CDR3 sequences, 34% of them singletons; the top ten hold approximately 11%. Findings and caveats of the study: Among long-lived donors, naive CD4+ cells were more numerous and diversity higher than in aged donors.

Only a few counts were recorded for this clonotype. Its antigen is undetermined. CDR3 length: 14 residues. Germline loops: CDR1 DFQATT, CDR2 SNEGSKA (reference sequence). V lost 3 bases, J lost 8 bases, and 14 bases lay in between. The clonotype originates from a woman aged 25 to 45 in good health. Input material: blood. The J gene is TRBJ1-6, the V gene TRBV20-1, with D hard to call. CDR3 nucleotide sequence: TGCAGTGCTAGTCTCACCCGGGCCTATTCACCCCTCCACTTT. Protein sequence: CSASLTRAYSPLHF.